The rows below give T cell receptor beta chains drawn from one sample of a study of blood T cell repertoires in COVID-19. The assay was immunoSEQ multiplex PCR, and TCRdb's table has in-frame clones only and misses some. Among about 260,000 clones, about four fifths were seen once, and the ten largest hold over 8.5%. Material for sequencing was peripheral blood. These receptors all stem from a woman aged 50 to 60 who had recovered from COVID-19. CDR3s leave out the opening cysteine and the closing phenylalanine or tryptophan. For some rows the clone size is stated as once, few or many, or as a class when expanded; others skip it.

- | TRBJ1-2 | TRBV3-1/TRBV3-2 | ASSLGTGGLLLWGYT
- | TRBJ2-1 | TRBV4-3 | ASSQGSGFNNEQF
- | TRBJ1-2 | TRBV27 | ASIVRDSLLYT
- | TRBJ2-7 | TRBV27 | ASSGRGGDSYEQY
- | TRBJ2-7 | TRBV5-3 | ARSLKGLAKPISYEQY
- | TRBJ1-4 | TRBV4-2 | ASSQDGGARGEKLF
once | TRBJ2-3 | TRBV28 | ASHRGGTDTQY
- | TRBJ2-1 | TRBV5-1 | ASSVLANEQF
- | TRBJ1-5 | TRBV12-3/TRBV12-4 | ASSLEGIQPQH
- | TRBJ2-7 | TRBV7-2 | ASSLRLEQY
- | TRBJ1-1 | TRBV5-4 | ASSAGQVNTEAF
- | TRBJ1-2 | TRBV10-3 | AISPTMTPADYGYT
few | TRBJ2-7 | TRBV2 | ASSVEEQY
- | TRBJ1-5 | TRBV7-2 | ASRALGTGTLRPQH
- | TRBJ2-7 | TRBV7-6 | ASSPEEGEQY
- | TRBJ2-7 | TRBV11-2 | ASSFGAYEQY
- | TRBJ2-3 | TRBV4-2 | ASSSGGGGETQY
- | TRBJ2-5 | TRBV5-4 | ASSLGQNLQETQY
- | TRBJ1-4 | TRBV7-8 | ASSPGRGKLF
- | TRBJ2-3 | TRBV21-1 | ASSKVQVFNTQY
few | TRBJ2-3 | TRBV2 | ASSEEVYTDTQY
- | TRBJ1-1 | TRBV19 | ASNEDVNTEAF
- | TRBJ1-5 | TRBV19 | ASSINGDQPQH
few | TRBJ1-4 | TRBV14 | ASSPRQGARGEKLF
- | TRBJ1-2 | TRBV14 | ASSQQMTGTYGYT
- | TRBJ1-3 | TRBV3-1/TRBV3-2 | ASSQRGDRISGNTIY
- | TRBJ1-4 | TRBV30 | AWSEQGAGEKLF
once | TRBJ2-3 | TRBV24-1 | ATSDRTLRADTQY
- | TRBJ1-3 | TRBV6-1 | ASSEFRAYSGNTIY
- | TRBJ1-2 | TRBV6-5 | ASSNRDSGPYGYT
- | TRBJ1-2 | TRBV7-3 | ASSSRTGGVDGYT
- | TRBJ2-2 | TRBV5-6 | ASSFGHGTGELF
once | TRBJ2-2 | TRBV27 | ASSSLYRGRVGELF
- | TRBJ2-3 | TRBV7-3 | ASSSGTSGSTDTQY
- | TRBJ1-5 | TRBV18 | ASSGTGGSNQPQH
- | TRBJ1-1 | TRBV6-5 | ASRAGITEAF
- | TRBJ2-1 | TRBV27 | ASSLPPGLASREF
- | TRBJ2-7 | TRBV10-3 | AISEDRFYEQY
- | TRBJ2-2 | TRBV3-1/TRBV3-2 | ASSQDRTGGLNTGELF
- | TRBJ2-7 | TRBV19 | ASSMQLAGDSYEQY
- | TRBJ2-7 | TRBV19 | ASSIVTSGSHEQY
- | TRBJ1-1 | TRBV6-5 | AGRWTGNTEAF
- | TRBJ1-2 | TRBV5-6 | ASSLGAGINYGYT
- | TRBJ2-7 | TRBV9 | ASSVGGTGYEQY
- | TRBJ1-1 | TRBV28 | ASSYSSAEAF
- | TRBJ2-6 | TRBV10-2 | ASSESYRGSGANVLT
- | TRBJ1-2 | TRBV6-1 | ASSDRSYGYT
- | TRBJ2-1 | TRBV11-1 | ASRKDSTNEQF
- | TRBJ2-1 | TRBV7-2 | ASSFSGGRRNEQF
- | TRBJ2-3 | TRBV2 | ASRGEVTSTDTQY
- | TRBJ2-7 | TRBV5-1 | ASSLGTSGVEQY
- | TRBJ2-3 | TRBV24-1 | ATSDFGTWTDTQY
- | TRBJ1-5 | TRBV5-4 | ASSHPGWDRDQPQH
once | TRBJ2-1 | TRBV7-6 | ASSLDLWDSGDEQF